This passage covers 20 T cell receptor beta chains from one sample sequenced in a study of Tregs in tolerant kidney transplant recipients. TCRdb keeps only in-frame clones here, not all; method: immunoSEQ multiplex PCR. Listed are some 11,000 clones; about 25% falls within the top ten. The nonmyeloablative bone marrow transplants came from related graft donors, with transient mixed chimerism. The sample was CD8+ T cells from blood (PBMCs), taken 24 months after the transplant. The receptors come from a human patient who received a combined kidney and bone marrow transplant. Some of these T cells may belong to the graft donor.

This chain's CDR3 is CSARPLADNEQFF. The covered CDR3 bases are TGCAGTGCTAGGCCCCTAGCGGACAATGAG. The chain recombines TRBV20-1 with TRBJ2-1; 7 bases agree with TRBD2. The CDR3 is cut off 3 residues early in the read; its end comes from the germline J gene. CDR1 is DFQATT and CDR2 is SNEGSKA in the germline V gene (reference sequence). This CDR3 comprises 13 residues. V was pared by 3 bases and J by 5 bases, with 4 bases of the junction left unmatched.

Of note for this clone: The read ends 3 residues shy of where the CDR3 ends; the end is completed using the germline J gene. The chain has TRBV5-5 and TRBJ2-7; D is perhaps TRBD1 (5 bases). Trimming removed 1 base at V and 5 bases at J, with 16 bases between. The CDR3 runs 15 residues. The germline CDR1 and CDR2 sequences are SGHKS and YYEKEE (reference sequence). The CDR3 loop reads CASSLRGGFRNEQYF. The DNA read from the CDR3 is TGTGCCAGCAGCTTGAGGGGTGGATTTAGGAACGAG.

This clone is classed as large by frequency. With the read ending 3 residues before the CDR3 end, the germline J gene is used to fill in that end. The chain joins TRBV29-1 to TRBJ2-2; TRBD1 might be the D (6 bases). This CDR3 region has 12 residues. Germline values: CDR1 SQVTM, CDR2 ANQGSEA. Trimming removed 5 bases from V and 7 bases from J, with 11 bases in between. CDR3 region: CSVRSDSGELFF. The CDR3 DNA, read in part, is TGCAGCGTTAGGTCGGACAGCGGGGAG.

A note on this clone: The CDR3 goes on 3 residues after the read ends, and that part is filled in from the germline J gene. The V call is TRBV14, the J call TRBJ1-1; D not resolved. CDR3 length: 16 amino acids. V was shortened by 0 bases and J by 5 bases, with 16 bases between the two germline ends. Germline CDR1 is SGHDN and CDR2 is FVKESK. Incomplete CDR3 DNA: TGTGCCAGCAGCCAAGATGGGAAGGGTCCGGGGACTGAA. This codes for CASSQDGKGPGTE. The whole CDR3 protein reads CASSQDGKGPGTEAFF.

This clone registers medium-sized by frequency. Read data end 3 residues before the CDR3 end; the end is taken from the germline J gene. This chain uses TRBV19 with TRBJ1-2, with D unclear. CDR1 and CDR2 (germline): LNHDA, SQIVND (reference sequence). The CDR3 is 12 amino acids. Trimming removed 6 bases from V and 5 bases from J, with 10 bases in between. The CDR3 reads CASSRLPYGYTF. The covered CDR3 bases are TGTGCCAGTAGCCGACTTCCTTATGGC.

A remark on this clone: The read is 3 residues too short to cover the CDR3 end, so that end is filled in from the germline J gene. This rearrangement joins TRBV6-1 to TRBJ1-4; weak D call: TRBD1 (6 bases). This CDR3 contains 16 residues. Trimming left V 2 bases short and J 5 bases short, with 15 bases between. Germline lookup yields CDR1 MNHNS and CDR2 SASEGT. CDR3 sequence: CASSEPRGPENEKLFF. CDR3 bases read: TGTGCCAGCAGTGAACCCAGGGGCCCGGAGAATGAAAAA.

Worth noting for this clone: The DNA ends 3 residues before the CDR3 does, and the rest of the CDR3 is filled in from the germline J gene. J is TRBJ2-1 and V is TRBV7-6; the D gene is possibly TRBD2 (6 bases). Germline CDR1 reads SGHVS; CDR2 reads FNYEAQ. The CDR3 runs to 14 residues. Trimming removed 4 bases from V and 5 bases from J, with 12 bases in between. CDR3 amino acids: CASSYGGPNNEQFF. The covered CDR3 bases are TGTGCCAGCAGCTACGGAGGGCCTAACAATGAG.

As for this clone: The CDR3 end falls 3 residues outside the read, so it is completed with the germline J gene. V gene TRBV6-1 combines with J gene TRBJ1-4; no firm D call. Germline V lookup: CDR1 MNHNS, CDR2 SASEGT. Trimming left V 3 bases short and J 6 bases short, with 14 bases between. This CDR3 spans 15 amino acids. This chain's CDR3 is CASSEGGLVYEKLFF. Partial CDR3 DNA: TGTGCCAGCAGTGAGGGCGGGTTAGTGTATGAAAAA.

A remark on this clone: Read coverage stops 3 residues before the CDR3 terminus; the germline J gene supplies the remainder. The chain joins TRBV4-2 to TRBJ1-4; no definite D call. V lost 4 bases to trimming and J lost 8 bases, with 14 bases between them. CDR3 length: 14 amino acids. Germline loops: CDR1 LGHNA, CDR2 YNFKEQ. The sequenced part of the CDR3 DNA is TGTGCCAGCAGCCTCATCCCCGTAGGGGAAAAA. Translated: CASSLIPVGEK. In full, the CDR3 reads CASSLIPVGEKLFF.

Regarding this clone: From the germline J gene comes the end of the CDR3, since the read stops 3 residues before it. The chain couples TRBV2 to TRBJ1-4; 8 bases agree with TRBD1. The length of the CDR3 is 15 residues. The V gene's germline CDR1 is SNHLY and CDR2 FYNNEI. The J segment lost 8 bases and the V segment lost 3 bases, leaving 8 bases of the junction unmatched. The sequenced CDR3 bases are TGTGCCAGCAGTGAGTATGGGACAGGTGACGAAAAA. The encoded protein is CASSEYGTGDEK. The whole CDR3 sequence reads CASSEYGTGDEKLFF.

In the case of this clone: Sequencing ends 3 residues short of the CDR3 end; the germline J gene provides the rest. The chain is built from TRBV23-1 and TRBJ1-4; D possibly corresponds to TRBD1 (6 bases). TRBV23-1 has ORF status, its function being uncertain. V lost 1 base and J 8 bases, leaving 17 bases between the germline ends. The CDR3 totals 16 residues. CDR3 amino acids: CASSQWRQAKTEKLFF. Incomplete CDR3 DNA: TGCGCCAGCAGTCAATGGAGACAGGCGAAGACGGAAAAA.

A word on this clone: The sequence runs out 3 residues before the end of the CDR3; the remainder is reconstructed from the germline J gene. The rearrangement links TRBV7-9 to TRBJ1-2; a weak D match, TRBD1 (5 bases). Germline values: CDR1 SEHNR, CDR2 FQNEAQ (reference sequence). The V gene lost 1 base and the J gene lost 3 bases, with 6 bases spanning the gap. The CDR3 runs 13 residues. CDR3 residues: CASSLGGDYGYTF. The part of the CDR3 DNA that was read is TGTGCCAGCAGCTTAGGAGGGGACTATGGC.

With regard to this clone: The observed sequence ends 3 residues before the CDR3 terminus, with the missing tail filled in from the germline J gene. This rearrangement joins TRBV5-1 to TRBJ2-5; possibly TRBD2 for D (6 bases). This CDR3 is 15 amino acids long. The V end lost 5 bases, the J end lost 2 bases, and 16 bases lay between the germline ends. Germline CDR1 and CDR2: SGHRS and YFSETQ. CDR3 amino acids: CASRPKTSKQETQYF. CDR3 DNA, as far as it was read: TGCGCCAGCAGGCCGAAAACTAGCAAACAAGAGACC.

Comments on this clone: The CDR3 is cut off 3 residues early in the read; its end comes from the germline J gene. This chain joins TRBV6-4 and TRBJ1-4; TRBD1 matches at 9 bases. This CDR3 is 14 amino acids long. Germline V gives CDR1 MRHNA, CDR2 SNTAGT. V shed 7 bases and J 8 bases; nucleotides not matched to a gene: 8. The part of the CDR3 DNA that was read is TGTGCCAGCATCCTGGGACAGGGAGGAGAAAAA. Protein product: CASILGQGGEK. The complete CDR3 reads CASILGQGGEKLFF.

In terms of frequency, this clone is medium-sized (0.01 to 0.1%). The DNA ends 3 residues before the CDR3 does, and the rest of the CDR3 is filled in from the germline J gene. The V and J genes are TRBV30 and TRBJ1-1; D is unresolved. Germline V gene data show CDR1 as GTSNPN and CDR2 as SVGIG (reference sequence). The V gene lost 0 bases and the J gene lost 4 bases, with 9 bases spanning the gap. There are 13 residues in the CDR3. Incomplete CDR3 DNA: TGTGCCTGGAGTGTACTTTCGGGCACTGAA. The encoded protein is CAWSVLSGTE. In full, the CDR3 reads CAWSVLSGTEAFF. The whole variable domain, filled in from reference TRBV30 and TRBJ1-1, reads SQTIHQWPATLVQPVGSPLSLECTVEGTSNPNLYWYRQAAGRGLQLLFYSVGIGQISSEVPQNLSASRPQDRQFILSSKKLLLSDSGFYLCAWSVLSGTEAFFGQGTRLTVV.

In regard to this clone: The read ends 3 residues before the CDR3 terminus; that terminus is restored from the germline J gene. V usage is TRBV20-1 and J usage is TRBJ2-7, with a possible D match to TRBD1 (6 bases). The CDR3 contains 15 residues. The germline V and J ends were trimmed by 0 bases and 0 bases, with 12 bases remaining between them. CDR1 is DFQATT, CDR2 SNEGSKA, per germline (reference sequence). The CDR3 bases that were read are TGCAGTGCTAGAGATCCGACAGGCGACTCCTACGAG. It specifies CSARDPTGDSYE. The full CDR3 reads CSARDPTGDSYEQYF.

As to this clone: The DNA ends 3 residues before the CDR3 does, and the rest of the CDR3 is filled in from the germline J gene. The chain carries TRBV28 and TRBJ1-5, with D perhaps matching TRBD1 (5 bases). Trimming pared 3 bases from V and 5 bases from J, leaving 14 bases between. This CDR3 region has 15 residues. The V gene's germline CDR1 is MDHEN and CDR2 SYDVKM. The sequenced part of the CDR3 DNA is TGTGCCAGCAGTTTGGGGCCCCCGCCCGATCAGCCC. Its translation is CASSLGPPPDQP. The whole CDR3 sequence reads CASSLGPPPDQPQHF.

Frequency places this clone as medium-sized. The read is 3 residues too short to cover the CDR3 end, so that end is filled in from the germline J gene. The chain couples TRBV7-9 to TRBJ1-3; 7 positions match TRBD1. The CDR3 has 15 amino acids. J was trimmed by 0 bases and V by 8 bases; bases with no gene match: 7. Germline loops: CDR1 SEHNR, CDR2 FQNEAQ (reference sequence). The sequenced CDR3 bases are TGTGCCAGCGAGGGGACAGTCATCTCTGGAAACACC. Translation gives CASEGTVISGNT. The whole CDR3 protein is CASEGTVISGNTIYF.

Concerning this clone itself: The sequenced fragment ends 3 residues before the CDR3 boundary, so the rest is inferred from the germline J gene. This sequence joins TRBV5-1 and TRBJ2-1; 11 nucleotides match TRBD2. The CDR3 is 17 amino acids. J was trimmed by 6 bases and V by 3 bases; bases with no gene match: 11. Germline values: CDR1 SGHRS, CDR2 YFSETQ. The DNA read from the CDR3 is TGCGCCAGCAGCTCGACTGGACTAGCGGGCCTCCGCAATGAG. It specifies CASSSTGLAGLRNE. The whole CDR3 sequence reads CASSSTGLAGLRNEQFF.

Of note for this clone: Read data end 3 residues before the CDR3 end; the end is taken from the germline J gene. The chain uses TRBV7-9 and TRBJ2-1, with TRBD2 identical over 8 bases. The V gene's germline CDR1 is SEHNR and CDR2 FQNEAQ (reference sequence). J was trimmed by 4 bases and V by 11 bases; bases with no gene match: 10. The CDR3 loop spans 14 amino acids. CDR3: CAGSGGEGYNEQFF. CDR3 DNA (partial): TGTGCCGGCTCGGGAGGGGAGGGATACAATGAG. Using reference TRBV7-9 and TRBJ2-1 for the parts outside the CDR3, the full variable domain is DTGVSQNPRHKITKRGQNVTFRCDPISEHNRLYWYRQTLGQGPEFLTYFQNEAQLEKSRLLSDRFSAERPKGSFSTLEIQRTEQGDSAMYLCAGSGGEGYNEQFFGPGTRLTVL.